Below are 11 T cell receptor beta chains sequenced from a single sample in a study of low-dose radiotherapy and immunotherapy resistance in tumors. Described time point: before trial treatment. TRAV- and TRBV-specific primers, spanning alpha and beta chains, primed first-strand cDNA. The TCRs were subjected to amplification over approximately 20 PCR cycles employing a constant-region primer in conjunction with a V-primer adapter. TCRdb analysed the reads with MiXCR anew, one entry per CDR3 protein. This sample has tens of thousands of distinct CDR3 sequences, with just under 9.5% found just once. The sequencing used PBMCs, collected before treatment. The receptors stem from a male donor with prostate cancer.

This clonotype has a handful of counts. The rearrangement uses TRBV20-1 and TRBJ2-5; 7 bases map to TRBD1. The CDR3 totals 13 residues. The germline gives CDR1 DFQATT, CDR2 SNEGSKA (reference sequence). J was trimmed by 5 bases and V by 8 bases; bases with no gene match: 11. The CDR3 reads CSPRPTGVETQYF. CDR3 DNA sequence: TGCAGTCCGAGGCCTACAGGGGTCGAGACCCAGTACTTC.

This clonotype was seen ten or more times. This chain joins TRBV18 and TRBJ2-1; D unclear. The germline CDR1 and CDR2 sequences are KGHSH and LQKENI. V was trimmed by 0 bases and J by 4 bases, leaving 7 bases between them. This CDR3 region has 14 residues. The CDR3 coding sequence is TGTGCCAGCTCACCACCGTCCAGATACAATGAGCAGTTCTTC. It is translated as CASSPPSRYNEQFF.

Many counts were recorded for this clonotype. This chain joins TRBV14 and TRBJ2-3; D perhaps matches TRBD2 (5 bases). The V gene lost 1 base and the J gene lost 2 bases, with 16 bases spanning the gap. This CDR3 spans 17 amino acids. The germline V gene has CDR1 SGHDN and CDR2 FVKESK. CDR3 residues: CASSQGFEGKFTDTQYF. The CDR3 DNA reads as TGTGCCAGCAGCCAAGGATTTGAGGGAAAATTCACAGATACGCAGTATTTT.

As to this clonotype: This likely traces to a read error, being one base from a far larger clone. The V gene is TRBV5-1, the J gene TRBJ2-1; TRBD1 matches at 10 bases. Germline assignment: CDR1 SGHRS and CDR2 YFSETQ. CDR3 length: 14 residues. The J segment lost 10 bases and the V segment lost 3 bases, leaving 7 bases of the junction unmatched. This chain's CDR3 is CASSSWDRGNEQFF. The CDR3 DNA sequence: TGCGCCAGCAGCTCCTGGGACAGGGGAAACGAGCAGTTCTTC.

This clonotype was found many times. V is TRBV20-1 and J is TRBJ2-7; 13 bases map to TRBD2. CDR1 and CDR2 from the germline V gene are DFQATT and SNEGSKA (reference sequence). V trimming: 3 bases; J trimming: 7 bases; junction bases outside the gene matches: 12. CDR3 length: 16 amino acids. This CDR3 is CSASGVRTSGSGEQYF. CDR3 in DNA: TGCAGTGCTAGTGGGGTGCGGACTAGCGGGAGTGGGGAGCAGTACTTC.

The sample holds many counts of this clonotype. The V call is TRBV28, the J call TRBJ1-2; a possible D gene is TRBD1 (5 bases). Germline V gives CDR1 MDHEN, CDR2 SYDVKM. This CDR3 has 12 residues. V was trimmed by 10 bases and J by 4 bases, leaving 13 bases between them. This CDR3 is CATLGGGYGYTF. Written as DNA, the CDR3 is TGTGCCACCCTAGGTGGGGGCTATGGCTACACCTTC.

This clonotype was found a few times. This chain connects TRBV28 to TRBJ2-1; TRBD1 agrees at 7 bases. Germline V gene lookup returns CDR1 MDHEN and CDR2 SYDVKM. The CDR3 consists of 14 residues. Unmatched junction bases numbered 6, after V lost 7 bases and J lost 3 bases. The CDR3 nucleotides read TGTGCCAGCAACCGGGACAGCCTCTACAATGAGCAGTTCTTC. Translated, it gives CASNRDSLYNEQFF.

This clonotype was recorded at least ten times. The V gene is TRBV20-1, the J gene TRBJ1-5; D gene uncertain. V was cut by 0 bases and J by 3 bases, with 9 bases left in between. The CDR3 runs 14 residues. Looked up from germline, CDR1 is DFQATT and CDR2 is SNEGSKA (reference sequence). CDR3 sequence (DNA): TGCAGTGCTAGAGATTCCCCACCCAATCAGCCCCAGCATTTT. Its protein is CSARDSPPNQPQHF.

This clonotype was recorded at least ten times. The chain has TRBV7-2 and TRBJ2-3; no firm D call. The V gene's germline CDR1 is SGHTA and CDR2 FQGNSA. This CDR3 contains 11 residues. Trimming pared 2 bases from V and 5 bases from J, leaving 2 bases between. CDR3 protein: CASSLKDTQYF. The CDR3 DNA follows: TGTGCCAGCAGCTTAAAAGATACGCAGTATTTT.

This clonotype came up many times. The V gene is TRBV30, the J gene TRBJ2-3; D is unresolved. The germline gives CDR1 GTSNPN, CDR2 SVGIG (reference sequence). This CDR3 region has 15 residues. Between the trimmed V and J ends, which lost 4 bases and 2 bases, there was a span of 16 bases. This chain's CDR3 is CAWTFRGWATDTQYF. The CDR3 DNA is TGTGCCTGGACCTTTCGTGGTTGGGCCACAGATACGCAGTATTTT.

This clonotype came up many times. This chain joins TRBV12-3 or TRBV12-4 and TRBJ2-7; D is unresolved. The CDR3 is made up of 13 amino acids. V was shortened by 2 bases and J by 2 bases, with 7 bases between the two germline ends. CDR3 in DNA: TGTGCCAGCAGTTTATCCCCCGCCTACGAGCAGTACTTC. Residues: CASSLSPAYEQYF.